This is a list of T cell receptor beta chains from one sample in a study of OX40 agonist ivuxolimab in advanced cancers. Profiled with immunoSEQ multiplex PCR; TCRdb holds only in-frame clones, not every one. The sample consists of tens of thousands of clones, around 90% of them appearing once. Specimen: CD4+ or CD8+ T cells sorted from blood, collected in a trial of the OX40 agonist ivuxolimab. These receptors all stem from an adult with an advanced solid tumor such as melanoma, head and neck, liver or kidney cancer. CDR3s include the opening cysteine and the closing phenylalanine or tryptophan. D genes are given only for firm matches. Clone size is given for some rows only: seen once, a few or many times, or a class if the clone is expanded.

TRBJ1-1 | NA | NA | TRBV5-1 | TGCGCCAGCAGCGTCCGAAACCAGAACACTGAAGCTTTCTTT | CASSVRNQNTEAFF
TRBJ2-7 | NA | NA | TRBV28 | TGTGCCAGCAGCCCTTGGGGGAGAGCCTACGAGCAGTACTTC | CASSPWGRAYEQYF
TRBJ2-2 | NA | NA | TRBV4-2 | TGTGCCAGCAGCCAAGAGATGTTGGCCGGGGAGCTGTTTTTT | CASSQEMLAGELFF
TRBJ1-2 | NA | NA | TRBV21-1 | TGTGCCAGCAGCAAAGTTCGTGCGTCAGGGAGATATGGCTACACCTTC | CASSKVRASGRYGYTF
TRBJ2-1 | NA | TRBD1 | TRBV4-3 | TGCGCCAGCAGCCAAGAAGGATTAGGGACAGCTTACAATGAGCAGTTCTTC | CASSQEGLGTAYNEQFF
TRBJ1-2 | NA | NA | TRBV6-1 | TGTGCCAGCCTCTCGGGGGTCCCTACGGGTGGCTACACCTTC | CASLSGVPTGGYTF
TRBJ1-1 | NA | NA | TRBV6-4 | TGTGCCAGCTTGTCTGGGACTGAAGCTTTCTTT | CASLSGTEAFF
TRBJ2-7 | NA | NA | TRBV5-6 | TGTGCCAGCAGCTTGGGGCAGGAAAGCTCCTACGAGCAGTACTTC | CASSLGQESSYEQYF
TRBJ2-1 | NA | TRBD2 | TRBV7-9 | TGTGCCAGCAGCTTAGGGAGCGGGATTATCAATGAGCAGTTCTTC | CASSLGSGIINEQFF
TRBJ2-5 | NA | TRBD2 | TRBV4-1 | TGCGCCAGCAGCCGGGAAAAGCGGGGGGGCCTAGAGACCCAGTACTTC | CASSREKRGGLETQYF
TRBJ1-2 | NA | NA | TRBV14 | TGTGCCAGCAGCCAAGATCGTAGAGAAGGCTACACCTTC | CASSQDRREGYTF
TRBJ2-3 | once | TRBD1 | TRBV19 | TGTGCCAGTAGTGTCCCGGGACAGACGACCACAGATACGCAGTATTTT | CASSVPGQTTTDTQYF
TRBJ2-5 | NA | NA | TRBV9 | TGTGCCAGCAGCCTAGCCCCGGGGGGCACAGAGACCCAGTACTTC | CASSLAPGGTETQYF
TRBJ2-1 | NA | NA | TRBV4-3 | TGCGCCAGCAGCCAAGGCATTAGCCGTCCCCGGGATGAGCAGTTCTTC | CASSQGISRPRDEQFF
TRBJ2-6 | NA | NA | TRBV27 | TGTGCCAGCAGTTTCTATTATGGGGCCAACGTCCTGACTTTC | CASSFYYGANVLTF
TRBJ2-1 | NA | NA | TRBV19 | TGTGCCAGTAGTATCTATCAAACGAATGAGCAGTTCTTC | CASSIYQTNEQFF
TRBJ2-7 | NA | TRBD1 | TRBV28 | TGTGCCAGCAGACGGGACAGCTCCTACGAGCAGTACTTC | CASRRDSSYEQYF
TRBJ1-1 | NA | TRBD1 | TRBV19 | TGTGCCAGTAGGACAGGGTGGGAAGATCCTGAAGCTTTCTTT | CASRTGWEDPEAFF
TRBJ1-3 | NA | NA | TRBV7-7 | TGTGCCAGCAGCGCTCTGGCGACGGTGCTAGGCTCTGGAAACACCATATATTTT | CASSALATVLGSGNTIYF
TRBJ1-4 | NA | NA | TRBV12-1 | TGTGCCAGCAGCCCAACAGGGGAAGTTAATGAAAAACTGTTTTTT | CASSPTGEVNEKLFF
TRBJ1-1 | NA | NA | TRBV7-3 | TGTGCCAGCAGCTTCACAGGTAACACTGAAGCTTTCTTT | CASSFTGNTEAFF
TRBJ2-5 | NA | TRBD2 | TRBV27 | TGTGCCAGCAGGCCTGTAGCGGGGGGGCTCCAAGAGACCCAGTACTTC | CASRPVAGGLQETQYF
TRBJ2-2 | few | NA | TRBV5-1 | TGCGCCAGCAGCTTATACGTTAGGGCCACGACGAACACCGGGGAGCTGTTTTTT | CASSLYVRATTNTGELFF
TRBJ1-6 | NA | NA | TRBV5-1 | TGCGCCAGCAGCTTGTTTGGAGATAATTCACCCCTCCACTTT | CASSLFGDNSPLHF
TRBJ2-6 | few | NA | TRBV6-6 | TGTGCCAGCAGTTCCGAGGGGACTGGGGCCAACGTCCTGACTTTC | CASSSEGTGANVLTF
TRBJ2-7 | NA | NA | TRBV6-5 | TGTGCCAGCAGTTACGAAGCGGCCAACTACGAGCAGTACTTC | CASSYEAANYEQYF